This T cell receptor (beta chain) came from a study of blood T cell repertoires in COVID-19. Study in general: Donors in the United States, Italy and Spain gave samples during acute or convalescent COVID-19. From T cells, B-cell-depleted T cells, or PBMCs came the material, which was cDNA or gDNA.

CDR1 SQVTM and CDR2 ANQGSEA come from the germline V gene. V was clipped by 4 bases and J by 1 base, with 7 bases between them. CDR3 size: 12 residues. As processed by the authors: Counts of nucleated cells, estimated from reference gene primer amplification, were obtained. Assay: immunoSEQ multiplex PCR; the TCRdb copy retains only in-frame clones and omits some. V and J calls and clone size are given by that table; D and trimming were obtained from the DNA. Among about 240,000 clones listed, roughly four fifths were seen once. Material: peripheral blood. The source is a woman older than 75 with acute or convalescent COVID-19. The rearrangement uses TRBV29-1 and TRBJ1-1, with D uncertain. CDR3 residues: CSVVAANTEAFF. Written as DNA, the CDR3 is TGCAGCGTTGTGGCGGCGAACACTGAAGCTTTCTTT.